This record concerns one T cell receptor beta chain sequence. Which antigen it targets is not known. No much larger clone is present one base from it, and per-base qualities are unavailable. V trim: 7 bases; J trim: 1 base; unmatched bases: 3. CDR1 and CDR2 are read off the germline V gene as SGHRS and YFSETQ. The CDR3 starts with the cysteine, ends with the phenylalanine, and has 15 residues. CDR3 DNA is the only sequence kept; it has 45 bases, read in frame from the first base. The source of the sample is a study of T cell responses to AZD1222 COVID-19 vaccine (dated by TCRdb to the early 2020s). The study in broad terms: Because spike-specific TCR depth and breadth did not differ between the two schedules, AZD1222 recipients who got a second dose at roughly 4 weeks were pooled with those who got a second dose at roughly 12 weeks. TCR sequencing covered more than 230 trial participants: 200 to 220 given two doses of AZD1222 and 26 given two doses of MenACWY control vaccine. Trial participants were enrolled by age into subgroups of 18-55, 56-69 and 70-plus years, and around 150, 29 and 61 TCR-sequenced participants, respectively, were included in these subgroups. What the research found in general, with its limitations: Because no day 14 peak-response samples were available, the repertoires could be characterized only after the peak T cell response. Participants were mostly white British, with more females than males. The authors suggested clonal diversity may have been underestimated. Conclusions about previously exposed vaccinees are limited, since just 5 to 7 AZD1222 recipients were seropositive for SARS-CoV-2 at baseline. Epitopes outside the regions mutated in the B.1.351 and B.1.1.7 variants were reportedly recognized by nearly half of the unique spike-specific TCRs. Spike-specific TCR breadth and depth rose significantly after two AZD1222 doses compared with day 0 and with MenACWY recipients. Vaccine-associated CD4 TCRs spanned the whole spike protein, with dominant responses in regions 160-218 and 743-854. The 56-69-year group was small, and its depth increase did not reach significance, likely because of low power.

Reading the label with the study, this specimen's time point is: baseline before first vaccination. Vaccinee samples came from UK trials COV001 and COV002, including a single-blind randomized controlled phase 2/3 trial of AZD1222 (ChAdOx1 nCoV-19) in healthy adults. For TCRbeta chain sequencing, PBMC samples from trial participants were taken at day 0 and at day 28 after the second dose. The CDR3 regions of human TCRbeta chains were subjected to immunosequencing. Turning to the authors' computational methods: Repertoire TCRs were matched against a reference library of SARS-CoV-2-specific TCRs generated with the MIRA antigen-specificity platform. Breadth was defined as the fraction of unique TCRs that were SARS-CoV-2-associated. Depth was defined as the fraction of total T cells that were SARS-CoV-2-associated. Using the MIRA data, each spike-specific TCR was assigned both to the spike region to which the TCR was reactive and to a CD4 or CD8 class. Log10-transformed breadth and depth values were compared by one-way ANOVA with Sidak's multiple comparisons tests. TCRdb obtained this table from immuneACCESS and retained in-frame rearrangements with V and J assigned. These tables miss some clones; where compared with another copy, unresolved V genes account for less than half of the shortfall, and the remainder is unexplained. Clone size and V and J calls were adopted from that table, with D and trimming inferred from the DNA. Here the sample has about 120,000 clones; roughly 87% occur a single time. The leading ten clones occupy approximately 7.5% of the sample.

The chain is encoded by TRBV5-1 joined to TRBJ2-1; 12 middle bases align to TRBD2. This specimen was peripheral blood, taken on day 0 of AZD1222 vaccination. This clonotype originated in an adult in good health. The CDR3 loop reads CASRLAGGSYNEQFF. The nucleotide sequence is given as TGCGCCAGCCGGCTAGCGGGAGGGTCCTACAATGAGCAGTTCTTC.